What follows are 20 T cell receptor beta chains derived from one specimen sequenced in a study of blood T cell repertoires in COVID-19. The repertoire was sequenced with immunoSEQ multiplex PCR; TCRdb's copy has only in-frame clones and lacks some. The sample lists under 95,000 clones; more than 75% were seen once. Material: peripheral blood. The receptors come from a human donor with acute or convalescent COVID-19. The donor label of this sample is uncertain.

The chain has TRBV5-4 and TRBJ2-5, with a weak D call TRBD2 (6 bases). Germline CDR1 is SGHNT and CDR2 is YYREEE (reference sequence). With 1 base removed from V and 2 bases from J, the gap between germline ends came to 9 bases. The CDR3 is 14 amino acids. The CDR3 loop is CASSLSGGQETQYF. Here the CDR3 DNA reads TGTGCCAGCAGCTTGAGTGGGGGGCAAGAGACCCAGTACTTC.

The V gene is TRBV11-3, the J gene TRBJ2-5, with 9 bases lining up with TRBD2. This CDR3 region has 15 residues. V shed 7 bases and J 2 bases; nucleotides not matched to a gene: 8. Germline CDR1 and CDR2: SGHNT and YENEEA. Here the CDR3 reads CASTTGLAFQETQYF. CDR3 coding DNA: TGTGCCAGCACGACAGGACTAGCGTTTCAAGAGACCCAGTACTTC.

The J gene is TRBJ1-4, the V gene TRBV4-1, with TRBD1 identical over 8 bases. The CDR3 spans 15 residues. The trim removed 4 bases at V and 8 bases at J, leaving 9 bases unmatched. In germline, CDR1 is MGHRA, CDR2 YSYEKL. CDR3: CASSPTSGGGEKLFF. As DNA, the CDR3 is TGCGCCAGCAGCCCGACCTCAGGGGGCGGCGAAAAACTGTTTTTT.

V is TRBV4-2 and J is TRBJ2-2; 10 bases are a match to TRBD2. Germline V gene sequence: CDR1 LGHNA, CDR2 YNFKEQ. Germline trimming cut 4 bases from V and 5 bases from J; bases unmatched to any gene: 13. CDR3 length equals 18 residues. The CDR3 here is CASSPRSSGGAGTGELFF. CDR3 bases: TGTGCCAGCAGCCCCCGATCCAGCGGGGGGGCTGGTACCGGGGAGCTGTTTTTT.

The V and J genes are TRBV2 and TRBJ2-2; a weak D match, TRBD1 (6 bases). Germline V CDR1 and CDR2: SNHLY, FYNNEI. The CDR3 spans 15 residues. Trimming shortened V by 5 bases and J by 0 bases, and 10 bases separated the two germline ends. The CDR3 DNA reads TGTGCCAGCAGTCCCGGGACATCGAACACCGGGGAGCTGTTTTTT. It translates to CASSPGTSNTGELFF.

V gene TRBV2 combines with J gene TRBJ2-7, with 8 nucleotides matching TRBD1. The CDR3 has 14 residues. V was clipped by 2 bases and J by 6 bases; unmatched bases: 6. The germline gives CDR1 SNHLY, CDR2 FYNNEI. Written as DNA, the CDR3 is TGTGCCAGCAGTGAAAGGACAGGGAGAGCCGAGCAGTACTTC. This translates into CASSERTGRAEQYF.

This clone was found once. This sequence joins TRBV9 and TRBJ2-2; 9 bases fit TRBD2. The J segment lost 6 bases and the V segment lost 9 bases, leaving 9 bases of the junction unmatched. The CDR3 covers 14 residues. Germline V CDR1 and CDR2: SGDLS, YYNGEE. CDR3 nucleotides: TGTGCCACTTCGCGGGGGGGCCACGCCGGGGAGCTGTTTTTT. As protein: CATSRGGHAGELFF.

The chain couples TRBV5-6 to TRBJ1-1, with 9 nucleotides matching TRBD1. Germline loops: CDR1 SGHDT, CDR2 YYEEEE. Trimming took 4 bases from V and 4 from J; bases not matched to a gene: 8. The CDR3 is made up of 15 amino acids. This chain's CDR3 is CASSPGTGFRTEAFF. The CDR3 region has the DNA TGTGCCAGCAGCCCGGGGACAGGGTTTCGCACTGAAGCTTTCTTT.

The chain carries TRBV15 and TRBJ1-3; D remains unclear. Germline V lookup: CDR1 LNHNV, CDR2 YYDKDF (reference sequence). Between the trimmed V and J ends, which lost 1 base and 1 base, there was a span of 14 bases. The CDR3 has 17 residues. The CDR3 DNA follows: TGTGCCACCAGCAGAGCGTCGGCGCCTAGTTCTGGAAACACCATATATTTT. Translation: CATSRASAPSSGNTIYF.

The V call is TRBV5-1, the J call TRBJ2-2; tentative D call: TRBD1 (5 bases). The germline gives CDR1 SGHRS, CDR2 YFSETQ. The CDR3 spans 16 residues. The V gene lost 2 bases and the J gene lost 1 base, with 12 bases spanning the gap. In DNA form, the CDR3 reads TGCGCCAGCAGCTTCAATAGGGGCCGGAACACCGGGGAGCTGTTTTTT. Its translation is CASSFNRGRNTGELFF.

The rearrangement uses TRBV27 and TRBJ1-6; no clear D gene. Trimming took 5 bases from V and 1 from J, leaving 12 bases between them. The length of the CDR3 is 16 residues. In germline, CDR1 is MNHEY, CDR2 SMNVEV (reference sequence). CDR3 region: CASSTRSGSYNSPLHF. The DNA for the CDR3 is TGTGCCAGCAGTACTCGGTCGGGGTCCTATAATTCACCCCTCCACTTT.

The CDR3 region is CASRTWGGDNSPLHF. CDR3 DNA: TGTGCCAGCAGGACTTGGGGGGGGGATAATTCACCCCTCCACTTT. The chain is built from TRBV28 and TRBJ1-6; D may be TRBD1 (5 bases). V was shortened by 6 bases and J by 5 bases, with 14 bases between the two germline ends. Germline V gene sequence: CDR1 MDHEN, CDR2 SYDVKM. The CDR3 covers 15 residues.

For the CDR3, the DNA is TGTGCCTGGAGTACCCAGGGCATATCCTACGAGCAGTACTTC. This gives the protein CAWSTQGISYEQYF. The chain has TRBV30 and TRBJ2-7; D is possibly TRBD1 (5 bases). The length of the CDR3 is 14 residues. Germline V gene sequence: CDR1 GTSNPN, CDR2 SVGIG (reference sequence). V lost 2 bases, J lost 1 base, and 12 bases lay in between. The full variable domain, completed using reference TRBV30 and TRBJ2-7, is SQTIHQWPATLVQPVGSPLSLECTVEGTSNPNLYWYRQAAGRGLQLLFYSVGIGQISSEVPQNLSASRPQDRQFILSSKKLLLSDSGFYLCAWSTQGISYEQYFGPGTRLTVT.

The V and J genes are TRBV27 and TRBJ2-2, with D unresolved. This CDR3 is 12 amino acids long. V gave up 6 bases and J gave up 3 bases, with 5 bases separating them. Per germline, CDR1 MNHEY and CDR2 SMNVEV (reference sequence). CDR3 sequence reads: CASSFYTGELFF. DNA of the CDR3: TGTGCCAGCAGCTTCTACACCGGGGAGCTGTTTTTT.

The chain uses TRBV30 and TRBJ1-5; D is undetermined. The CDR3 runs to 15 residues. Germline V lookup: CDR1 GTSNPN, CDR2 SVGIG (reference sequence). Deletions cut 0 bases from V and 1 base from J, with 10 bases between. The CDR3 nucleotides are TGTGCCTGGAGTGTATCCCTTGGCAGCAATCAGCCCCAGCATTTT. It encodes CAWSVSLGSNQPQHF.

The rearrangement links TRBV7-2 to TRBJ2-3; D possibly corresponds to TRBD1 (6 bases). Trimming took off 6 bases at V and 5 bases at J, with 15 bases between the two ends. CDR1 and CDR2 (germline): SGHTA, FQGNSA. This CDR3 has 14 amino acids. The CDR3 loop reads CASRQATGKDTQYF. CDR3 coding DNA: TGTGCCAGCAGACAAGCAACAGGGAAAGATACGCAGTATTTT.

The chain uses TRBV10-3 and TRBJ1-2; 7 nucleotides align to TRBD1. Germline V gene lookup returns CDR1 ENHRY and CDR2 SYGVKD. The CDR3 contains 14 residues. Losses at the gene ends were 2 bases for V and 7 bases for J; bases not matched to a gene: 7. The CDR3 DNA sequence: TGTGCCATCAGTGAGGAGACAGGGTTACCTGGCTACACCTTC. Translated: CAISEETGLPGYTF.

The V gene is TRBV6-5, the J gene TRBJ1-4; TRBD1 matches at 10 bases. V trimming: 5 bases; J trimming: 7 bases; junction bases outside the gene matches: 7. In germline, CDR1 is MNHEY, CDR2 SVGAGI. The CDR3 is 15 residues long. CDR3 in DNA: TGTGCCAGCAGTATCGGACAGGGGGACGTTGAAAAACTGTTTTTT. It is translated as CASSIGQGDVEKLFF.

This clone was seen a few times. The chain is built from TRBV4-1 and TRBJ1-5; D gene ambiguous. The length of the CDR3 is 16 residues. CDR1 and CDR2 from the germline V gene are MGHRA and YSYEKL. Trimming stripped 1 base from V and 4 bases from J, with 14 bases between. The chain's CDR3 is CASSQGEAARNQPQHF. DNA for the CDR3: TGCGCCAGCAGCCAAGGGGAGGCGGCCCGAAATCAGCCCCAGCATTTT.

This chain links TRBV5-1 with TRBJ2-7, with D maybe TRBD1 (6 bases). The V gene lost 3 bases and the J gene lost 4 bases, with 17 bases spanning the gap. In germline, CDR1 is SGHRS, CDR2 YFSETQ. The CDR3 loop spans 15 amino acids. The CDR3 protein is CASSSQGFSLYEQYF. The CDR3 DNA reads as TGCGCCAGCAGCTCACAGGGCTTCTCTTTATACGAGCAGTACTTC.